The T cell receptor beta chain under discussion was sequenced for a study of shared clonotypes between healthy human individuals. The V gene end was trimmed by 5 bases and the J gene end by 6 bases; junction bases not matched to a gene: 4. The CDR3 is 12 amino acids. Germline V gene sequence: CDR1 MNHEY, CDR2 SMNVEV (reference sequence). Worth noting for this clone: Its cognate antigen is unknown.

Only in-frame clones appear in the TCRdb table, and some are missing; sequencing was by immunoSEQ multiplex PCR. In the table there are 400,000 to 600,000 clones, 70% to 80% of which are singletons. Broader study findings: The donor pool, a small one, limited the genetic and exposure-history diversity represented. Only blood was sampled, and tissue TCR repertoires likely differ from blood ones.

This receptor was obtained from a woman aged 40 to 50 in good health. Some clones in this sample may be carry-over from other donors' samples. This chain joins TRBV27 and TRBJ2-7; 7 nucleotides agree with TRBD1. Input material: PBMCs. The CDR3 region is CASSIGTAEQYF. In DNA form, the CDR3 reads TGTGCCAGCAGTATAGGGACAGCCGAGCAGTACTTC.